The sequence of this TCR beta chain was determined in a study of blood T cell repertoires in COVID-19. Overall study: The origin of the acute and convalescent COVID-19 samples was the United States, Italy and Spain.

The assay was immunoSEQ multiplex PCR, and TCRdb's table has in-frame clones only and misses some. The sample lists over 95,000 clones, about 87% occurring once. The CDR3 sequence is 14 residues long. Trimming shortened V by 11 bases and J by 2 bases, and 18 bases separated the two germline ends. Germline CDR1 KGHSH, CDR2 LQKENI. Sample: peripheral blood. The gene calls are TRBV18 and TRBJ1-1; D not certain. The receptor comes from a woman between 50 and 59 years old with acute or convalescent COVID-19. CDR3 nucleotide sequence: TGTGCCTCGGCCGTCCGGGTTGACAACACTGAAGCTTTCTTT. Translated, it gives CASAVRVDNTEAFF.